These 28 T cell receptor beta chains were sequenced from one sample in a study of blood T cell repertoires in COVID-19. The method was immunoSEQ multiplex PCR; TCRdb's version includes in-frame clones alone and lacks a portion of them. The table shows approximately 64,000 clones, with more than 65% occurring only once. The sequencing sample was made of peripheral blood. Source of these receptors: a woman in her 70s with acute or convalescent COVID-19.

The V and J genes are TRBV6-5 and TRBJ2-1; TRBD1 matches 7 bases. This CDR3 comprises 14 residues. Germline V gene sequence: CDR1 MNHEY, CDR2 SVGAGI. The CDR3 DNA follows: TGTGGCCTTAAAGGGACAGACATATACAATGAGCAGTTCTTC. It translates to CGLKGTDIYNEQFF.

J is TRBJ2-2 and V is TRBV3-1 (or the pseudogene TRBV3-2); perhaps TRBD2 as D (5 bases). In germline, CDR1 is LGHDT, CDR2 YNNKEL (reference sequence). The CDR3 has 13 residues. V was clipped by 6 bases and J by 5 bases, with 10 bases between them. As DNA, the CDR3 is TGTGCCAGCAGTCACCGGGAAACCGGGGAGCTGTTTTTT. It yields the protein CASSHRETGELFF.

The rearrangement uses TRBV5-6 and TRBJ1-6; D gene uncertain. The CDR3 runs to 15 residues. Germline V gene data show CDR1 as SGHDT and CDR2 as YYEEEE. V was clipped by 3 bases and J by 11 bases, with 18 bases between them. The CDR3 is CASSSPRGFGTPLHF. The CDR3 bases are TGTGCCAGCAGCTCACCGCGAGGGTTCGGGACACCCCTCCACTTT.

The chain employs TRBV15 and TRBJ2-5; maybe TRBD1 (5 bases). The germline gives CDR1 LNHNV, CDR2 YYDKDF (reference sequence). Trimming pared 0 bases from V and 5 bases from J, leaving 10 bases between. The CDR3 has 14 residues. CDR3 residues: CATSRDKGVETQYF. The DNA of the CDR3 is TGTGCCACCAGCAGAGACAAAGGGGTGGAGACCCAGTACTTC. Full variable domain (missing parts from reference TRBV15 and TRBJ2-5): DAMVIQNPRYQVTQFGKPVTLSCSQTLNHNVMYWYQQKSSQAPKLLFHYYDKDFNNEADTPDNFQSRRPNTSFCFLDIRSPGLGDTAMYLCATSRDKGVETQYFGPGTRLLVL.

The chain is built from TRBV6-2 or TRBV6-3 and TRBJ2-2; D unresolved. The CDR3 totals 18 residues. Per germline, CDR1 MNHEY and CDR2 SVGEGT. V was trimmed by 2 bases and J by 5 bases, leaving 21 bases between them. The CDR3 reads CASSYRSTTPQATGELFF. The CDR3 DNA reads TGTGCCAGCAGTTACCGATCGACAACCCCTCAAGCTACCGGGGAGCTGTTTTTT.

This clone appeared a single time. The chain carries TRBV24-1 and TRBJ2-1, with TRBD1 identical over 12 bases. After removal of 2 bases from V and 3 bases from J, the junction contained 1 base not matched to a gene. CDR3 size: 16 residues. Germline V gives CDR1 KGHDR, CDR2 SFDVKD. In DNA form, the CDR3 reads TGTGCCACCAGTGATTGGGACAGGGGGCTCTACAATGAGCAGTTCTTC. Translation gives CATSDWDRGLYNEQFF.

This clone was found a few times. The chain is built from TRBV27 and TRBJ2-7; D ambiguous. Trimming removed 6 bases from V and 0 bases from J, with 9 bases in between. Germline V CDR1 and CDR2: MNHEY, SMNVEV (reference sequence). The CDR3 length is 13 residues. Here the CDR3 DNA reads TGTGCCAGCAGCGGTCTCTTCTCCTACGAGCAGTACTTC. This translates into CASSGLFSYEQYF.

This clone was counted between two and nine times. In DNA, the CDR3 is TGTGCCAGTAGTGGGGCCGGTCTATATGGCTACACCTTC. Its protein product is CASSGAGLYGYTF. V and J are TRBV19 and TRBJ1-2, with D possibly matching TRBD1 (5 bases). Trimming removed 5 bases at V and 5 bases at J, with 12 bases between. The CDR3 runs 13 residues. CDR1 and CDR2 (germline): LNHDA, SQIVND (reference sequence).

This clone appeared a few times. The CDR3 DNA reads as TGTGCCAGCAGCGGGACAGACCGAAACATTCAGTACTTC. This translates into CASSGTDRNIQYF. The chain carries TRBV5-5 and TRBJ2-4; 7 nucleotides align to TRBD1. The CDR3 spans 13 residues. The junction had 4 bases not matched to a gene; V was cut back by 4 bases and J by 6 bases. Germline V gene data show CDR1 as SGHKS and CDR2 as YYEKEE (reference sequence).

The rearrangement joins TRBV10-3 to TRBJ2-5, with D possibly TRBD1 on 5 matching bases. With 7 bases removed from V and 4 bases from J, the gap between germline ends came to 13 bases. This CDR3 is 13 amino acids long. The germline V gene has CDR1 ENHRY and CDR2 SYGVKD. The CDR3 coding sequence is TGTGCCATCACAGCAGGGCCGGGAGAGACCCAGTACTTC. Amino acids: CAITAGPGETQYF.

The rearrangement joins TRBV2 to TRBJ2-7; 8 nucleotides align to TRBD1. V trimming: 11 bases; J trimming: 0 bases; junction bases outside the gene matches: 15. Germline V CDR1 and CDR2: SNHLY, FYNNEI. The CDR3 loop spans 16 amino acids. The CDR3 region has the DNA TGTGCCCAAAGGGCAGGGGGCGACTACAGCTCCTACGAGCAGTACTTC. Its protein product is CAQRAGGDYSSYEQYF.

J is TRBJ1-1 and V is TRBV6-8; 7 bases align to TRBD1. The CDR3 loop spans 21 amino acids. Germline trimming cut 5 bases from V and 0 bases from J; bases unmatched to any gene: 24. Germline CDR1 MNHGY, CDR2 SAAAGT. As DNA, the CDR3 is TGTGCCAGCAGTGATAAGAAAACACTGACAGGGACGGGCAGGATGAACACTGAAGCTTTCTTT. It specifies CASSDKKTLTGTGRMNTEAFF.

The chain recombines TRBV29-1 with TRBJ2-3; perhaps TRBD1 as D (6 bases). The CDR3 is made up of 15 amino acids. Germline CDR1 reads SQVTM; CDR2 reads ANQGSEA. Trimming pared 6 bases from V and 1 base from J, leaving 17 bases between. The CDR3 is CSVTPPGQGTDTQYF. CDR3 in DNA: TGCAGCGTGACTCCTCCGGGACAAGGCACAGATACGCAGTATTTT.

The chain joins TRBV5-1 to TRBJ2-7; possibly TRBD1 for D (7 bases). Germline loops: CDR1 SGHRS, CDR2 YFSETQ. The CDR3 spans 14 residues. V dropped 1 base and J dropped 3 bases, with 11 bases sitting between them. The CDR3 sequence: CASSLLQGGYEQYF. CDR3 nucleotide sequence: TGCGCCAGCAGCTTGTTGCAGGGGGGCTACGAGCAGTACTTC.

This clone occurred a few times. This sequence joins TRBV6-5 and TRBJ1-5, with 7 bases aligning to TRBD1. V lost 5 bases and J lost 3; bases outside the gene matches: 7. Germline loops: CDR1 MNHEY, CDR2 SVGAGI. This CDR3 is 15 amino acids long. DNA for the CDR3: TGTGCCAGCAGTCCGGGACAGCCGAACAATCAGCCCCAGCATTTT. Amino acid sequence: CASSPGQPNNQPQHF.

This clone was counted a single time. This chain uses TRBV30 with TRBJ1-5; no reliable D call. The CDR3 runs to 13 residues. V was trimmed by 3 bases and J by 7 bases, leaving 13 bases between them. From germline, CDR1 is GTSNPN and CDR2 SVGIG (reference sequence). This CDR3 reads CAWSLGSHQPQHF. Written as DNA, the CDR3 is TGTGCCTGGAGCCTAGGGAGTCACCAGCCCCAGCATTTT.

This clone was detected once. The chain joins TRBV6-6 to TRBJ2-3; 9 positions match TRBD2. The germline V gene has CDR1 MNHNY and CDR2 SVGAGI (reference sequence). This CDR3 spans 16 amino acids. Trimming took 5 bases from V and 1 from J; bases not matched to a gene: 7. CDR3 sequence (DNA): TGTGCCAGCAGTCGTCTAGCGGGAATCGGCACAGATACGCAGTATTTT. The encoded protein is CASSRLAGIGTDTQYF.

This clone appeared once. The genes are TRBV2 and TRBJ2-3; tentative D call: TRBD1 (5 bases). V was shortened by 6 bases and J by 2 bases, with 12 bases between the two germline ends. CDR3 size: 14 residues. Germline lookup yields CDR1 SNHLY and CDR2 FYNNEI. The CDR3, as DNA: TGTGCCAGCAGCGCCGACAGATACACAGATACGCAGTATTTT. Translated: CASSADRYTDTQYF.

V usage is TRBV16 and J usage is TRBJ1-2, with 11 bases matching TRBD1. Germline values: CDR1 KGHSY, CDR2 FQNENV. The V and J ends lost 0 bases and 2 bases, in that order; junction bases with no gene match: 8. The CDR3 has 18 residues. The CDR3 bases are TGTGCCAGCAGCCAATCCGGGACAGGGGGTACATACAACTATGGCTACACCTTC. Translation gives CASSQSGTGGTYNYGYTF. The entire variable domain, with the rest obtained from reference TRBV16 and TRBJ1-2, is as follows: GEEVAQTPKHLVRGEGQKAKLYCAPIKGHSYVFWYQQVLKNEFKFLISFQNENVFDETGMPKERFSAKCLPNSPCSLEIQATKLEDSAVYFCASSQSGTGGTYNYGYTFGSGTRLTVV.

This clone was observed a few times. The CDR3 region is CASSPPGVFAEAFF. The CDR3 coding sequence is TGTGCCAGCTCACCACCCGGGGTTTTCGCTGAAGCTTTCTTT. V is TRBV18 and J is TRBJ1-1; D is unresolved. Germline assignment: CDR1 KGHSH and CDR2 LQKENI. V gave up 0 bases and J gave up 6 bases, with 11 bases separating them. CDR3 size: 14 residues.

The chain couples TRBV12-3 or TRBV12-4 to TRBJ2-7; TRBD2 aligns across 7 bases. Trimming took 4 bases from V and 1 from J; bases not matched to a gene: 1. This CDR3 region has 13 residues. CDR3 DNA sequence: TGTGCCAGCAGTTCGGGACTATCCTACGAGCAGTACTTC. It translates to CASSSGLSYEQYF.

The chain carries TRBV6-1 and TRBJ2-7; D might be TRBD2 (6 bases). V lost 0 bases and J lost 4, with 16 bases in between. CDR1 is MNHNS and CDR2 is SASEGT in the germline V gene. This CDR3 region has 16 residues. For the CDR3, the DNA is TGTGCCAGCAGTGAAGCGGAGGGGATTTATTCATACGAGCAGTACTTC. This sequence encodes CASSEAEGIYSYEQYF.

The V call is TRBV6-5, the J call TRBJ2-7, with 10 bases aligning to TRBD1. The length of the CDR3 is 13 residues. The ends lost 11 bases at V and 2 bases at J; junction bases unmatched: 6. The germline gives CDR1 MNHEY, CDR2 SVGAGI. The CDR3 spells CAAGDRGPYEQYF. CDR3 sequence (DNA): TGTGCCGCGGGGGACAGGGGTCCCTACGAGCAGTACTTC.

This clone has a handful of counts. The V gene is TRBV7-9, the J gene TRBJ2-1, with D possibly being TRBD1 (6 bases). Trimming cost V 0 bases and J 5 bases, with 23 bases left between them. The CDR3 is 19 amino acids. CDR1 is SEHNR and CDR2 is FQNEAQ in the germline V gene (reference sequence). DNA of the CDR3: TGTGCCAGCAGCTTAGCGGGATACCTACAGGGTCGGGGTAACAATGAGCAGTTCTTC. It encodes CASSLAGYLQGRGNNEQFF. The complete variable domain, with remaining parts taken from reference TRBV7-9 and TRBJ2-1, reads DTGVSQNPRHKITKRGQNVTFRCDPISEHNRLYWYRQTLGQGPEFLTYFQNEAQLEKSRLLSDRFSAERPKGSFSTLEIQRTEQGDSAMYLCASSLAGYLQGRGNNEQFFGPGTRLTVL.

The gene calls are TRBV29-1 and TRBJ2-3; TRBD2 agrees at 7 bases. The J segment lost 4 bases and the V segment lost 4 bases, leaving 5 bases of the junction unmatched. The germline V gene has CDR1 SQVTM and CDR2 ANQGSEA. CDR3 size: 13 residues. The CDR3 spells CSVVRLAADTQYF. CDR3 bases: TGCAGCGTTGTTCGACTAGCCGCAGATACGCAGTATTTT.

The rearrangement uses TRBV10-3 and TRBJ1-1; 7 bases match TRBD1. The germline CDR1 and CDR2 sequences are ENHRY and SYGVKD. The CDR3 runs 16 residues. The V gene end was trimmed by 10 bases and the J gene end by 0 bases; junction bases not matched to a gene: 14. The CDR3 DNA reads as TGTGCCACATGTCCCTCCACAGGGGCCTTGAACACTGAAGCTTTCTTT. Residues: CATCPSTGALNTEAFF.

Only a few counts were recorded for this clone. The genes are TRBV7-2 and TRBJ1-5; perhaps TRBD1 as D (5 bases). Germline V gene data show CDR1 as SGHTA and CDR2 as FQGNSA. V dropped 1 base and J dropped 2 bases, with 18 bases sitting between them. The CDR3 loop spans 18 amino acids. CDR3 in amino acids: CASSLEGPRPSRNQPQHF. The CDR3 bases are TGTGCCAGCAGCTTAGAGGGGCCTCGGCCTAGTCGCAATCAGCCCCAGCATTTT.

The chain couples TRBV7-2 to TRBJ2-7; 11 bases map to TRBD1. V trimming: 0 bases; J trimming: 4 bases; junction bases outside the gene matches: 17. This CDR3 is built from 20 residues. In germline, CDR1 is SGHTA, CDR2 FQGNSA. CDR3 in DNA: TGTGCCAGCAGCTTAGCCTCTCTACTTAATCCCGGACAGGGGGCTTACGAGCAGTACTTC. This encodes CASSLASLLNPGQGAYEQYF.